This T cell receptor (beta chain) was recovered during a study of vaccination and CD4 T cells after COVID-19. Study overall: Two Hispanic individuals were among six male and four female convalescent patients. As control conditions, cultures were given either a CEFX pool serving as positive control, an HIV-1 Nef pool, or no peptide at all. Overall study results and limits: Going from about 20 to 38, median SARS-CoV-2-reactive clonotypes did not rise significantly.

In the case of this clonotype: Antigen specificity is unknown.

Cultured CD4+ T cell DNA was sequenced using the Oncomine TCR Beta short-read assay. TCRdb reprocessed the PCR reads via MiXCR and lists one record per CDR3 protein. Of roughly 14,000 distinct CDR3 sequences in the sample, under 65% were seen once. Germline lookup yields CDR1 SEHNR and CDR2 FQNEAQ (reference sequence). The V gene end was trimmed by 4 bases and the J gene end by 11 bases; junction bases not matched to a gene: 7. The CDR3 is 12 residues long. The treatment: roughly 11-day PBMC culture with coronavirus spike peptide pools or control peptides (ViraFEST assay). Cells received half-medium changes with fresh IL-2 medium on days 3 and 7.

Sequenced input: CD4+ T cells from blood, cultured in vitro. This clonotype originated in a human donor who had recovered from COVID-19. The chain employs TRBV7-9 and TRBJ1-1, with 7 bases that match TRBD1. DNA of the CDR3: TGTGCCAGCAGCTACGAACAGGGGCGTGCTTTCTTT. Its translation is CASSYEQGRAFF.